The T cell receptor (beta chain) described here comes from a study of T cells in Graves' hyperthyroidism and ophthalmopathy. Study-wide findings and caveats: Researchers found most expanded thyroid clonotypes above 0.001 in blood as well.

This clonotype has at least ten counts. Its antigen is unidentified. Amplified TCR beta CDR3 regions came from RNA transcripts. First-round RT-PCR of the TCR CDR3 relied on the HTBI primer set. Each CDR3 protein is one row after TCRdb ran MiXCR on the multiplex PCR reads. Counted here are 250,000 to 300,000 distinct CDR3 sequences, approximately 15% occurring once; the ten biggest clones make up 7.9%. Hyperthyroidism patients were newly diagnosed, had disease duration under 2 months, and were aged 18 to 65 years. The study excluded patients with uncontrolled infection, other autoimmune disease, pregnancy or lactation. This TCR was sampled from a woman between 35 and 50 years old with Graves' hyperthyroidism. Sequencing was done on a sample of blood.

The CDR3 sequence: CASTPGGGLYEQYF. The CDR3 nucleotides are TGTGCCAGCACACCAGGGGGGGGGCTTTACGAGCAGTACTTC. The rearrangement uses TRBV11-2 and TRBJ2-7; D assignment may be TRBD1 or TRBD2 (7 bases each). This CDR3 contains 14 residues. V gave up 7 bases and J gave up 4 bases, with 17 bases separating them. In germline, CDR1 is SGHAT, CDR2 FQNNGV.